These 18 T cell receptor beta chains came from one sample sequenced in a study of TIL therapy for anti-PD-1-resistant metastatic lung cancer. Sequencing used immunoSEQ v3. The method was immunoSEQ multiplex PCR; TCRdb's version includes in-frame clones alone and lacks a portion of them. The data show approximately 5,000 clones, roughly 60% seen once. Described time point: pre-treatment sample, taken before nivolumab and TIL therapy. The tumor samples were excised metastases, mostly pleural nodules or supraclavicular lymph nodes. Source: tumor tissue, taken at baseline. The receptors were sampled from a man between 70 and 80 years old with non-small cell lung cancer.

V usage is TRBV30 and J usage is TRBJ1-5; D may be TRBD1 (5 bases). Germline values: CDR1 GTSNPN, CDR2 SVGIG (reference sequence). V gave up 4 bases and J gave up 4 bases, with 8 bases separating them. The CDR3 extends over 12 amino acids. CDR3 residues: CAWNGGNQPQHF. The DNA for the CDR3 is TGTGCCTGGAATGGGGGGAATCAGCCCCAGCATTTT.

In this sample, this clone turned up a few times. The V call is TRBV19, the J call TRBJ2-5, with TRBD1 identical over 7 bases. After removal of 0 bases from V and 5 bases from J, the junction contained 9 bases not matched to a gene. CDR1 and CDR2 from the germline V gene are LNHDA and SQIVND (reference sequence). The CDR3 is 16 amino acids. In DNA form, the CDR3 reads TGTGCCAGTAGTATAGAGCGACAGGGATCGCGGGAGACCCAGTACTTC. This sequence encodes CASSIERQGSRETQYF.

This clone was detected only a few times. This rearrangement joins TRBV28 to TRBJ1-4, with unresolved D. The V gene's germline CDR1 is MDHEN and CDR2 SYDVKM. The V and J ends lost 4 bases and 0 bases respectively, with 9 bases between them. The CDR3 runs 15 residues. CDR3 nucleotide sequence: TGTGCCAGCAGTTCCCCCCCTGCAACTAATGAAAAACTGTTTTTT. Its translation: CASSSPPATNEKLFF.

Concerning this clone: Other DNA sequences in this specimen translate into the identical CDR3. The chain carries TRBV20-1 and TRBJ2-5; D call uncertain. Trimming removed 4 bases from V and 4 bases from J, with 4 bases in between. The CDR3 runs to 10 residues. Germline lookup yields CDR1 DFQATT and CDR2 SNEGSKA (reference sequence). Here the CDR3 DNA reads TGCAGTGCTACCAGAGAGACCCAGTACTTC. Protein product: CSATRETQYF.

This clone was seen a handful of times. The chain recombines TRBV5-4 with TRBJ1-6, with a possible D match to TRBD1 (6 bases). CDR3 length: 17 amino acids. CDR1 SGHNT and CDR2 YYREEE come from the germline V gene (reference sequence). V lost 2 bases and J lost 7, with 19 bases in between. The CDR3 region has the DNA TGTGCCAGCAGCTTACAACAGGGTAGAGATAGGAATTCACCCCTCCACTTT. Its translation: CASSLQQGRDRNSPLHF.

The CDR3 sequence is CASSLQFSGSVNTGELFF. The DNA for the CDR3 is TGTGCCAGCAGTTTACAATTTAGCGGGAGCGTCAACACCGGGGAGCTGTTTTTT. The J gene is TRBJ2-2, the V gene TRBV27; 9 nucleotides match TRBD2. Germline CDR1 and CDR2: MNHEY and SMNVEV (reference sequence). The ends lost 2 bases at V and 2 bases at J; junction bases unmatched: 9. The CDR3 loop spans 18 amino acids.

This clone was detected only a few times. The genes are TRBV7-2 and TRBJ2-1; 8 nucleotides align to TRBD2. The V and J ends lost 5 bases and 5 bases, in that order; junction bases with no gene match: 8. CDR3 length: 15 residues. Germline V gene lookup returns CDR1 SGHTA and CDR2 FQGNSA. This CDR3 reads CASSVTSATHNEQFF. The CDR3 DNA reads TGTGCCAGCAGCGTGACTAGCGCCACCCACAATGAGCAGTTCTTC.

The J gene is TRBJ2-1, the V gene TRBV18; 11 nucleotides align to TRBD1. The CDR3 sequence is 15 residues long. The ends lost 1 base at V and 5 bases at J; junction bases unmatched: 1. Germline V gene data show CDR1 as KGHSH and CDR2 as LQKENI. CDR3 DNA: TGTGCCAGCTCACCACGGGGACAGGGGGACAATGAGCAGTTCTTC. Protein: CASSPRGQGDNEQFF.

CDR3 sequence (DNA): TGTGCCAGCAGCCAAGATGTCTATGAGCAGTTCTTC. Translated, it gives CASSQDVYEQFF. The chain recombines TRBV4-2 with TRBJ2-1; D not certain. Deletions cut 0 bases from V and 8 bases from J, with 5 bases between. This CDR3 has 12 amino acids. CDR1 is LGHNA, CDR2 YNFKEQ, per germline.

This clone was detected only a few times. The chain uses TRBV5-4 and TRBJ1-4; no reliable D call. Trimming took 4 bases from V and 8 from J, leaving 21 bases between them. Germline-derived CDR1 and CDR2 are SGHNT and YYREEE (reference sequence). The CDR3 is 16 residues long. DNA for the CDR3: TGTGCCAGCAGCAGGGATTCGGGCTCCGGGAGGGAAAAACTGTTTTTT. Protein sequence: CASSRDSGSGREKLFF.

This chain connects TRBV7-9 to TRBJ2-7, with 8 bases identical to TRBD1. The CDR3 sequence is 16 residues long. V lost 5 bases, J lost 3 bases, and 12 bases stayed unmatched. Germline loops: CDR1 SEHNR, CDR2 FQNEAQ (reference sequence). The CDR3 region has the DNA TGTGCCAGCAGCCCTCAGGGACAGGCGGCCCGCTACGAGCAGTACTTC. Translation: CASSPQGQAARYEQYF.

A few counts support this clone. V and J are TRBV2 and TRBJ1-3; no firm D call. CDR1 is SNHLY, CDR2 FYNNEI, per germline. V was clipped by 10 bases and J by 0 bases, with 13 bases between them. This CDR3 has 14 residues. The chain's CDR3 is CATYPGLSGNTIYF. CDR3 coding DNA: TGTGCCACCTACCCGGGTCTCTCTGGAAACACCATATATTTT.

This chain uses TRBV6-1 with TRBJ2-1; D may correspond to TRBD1 or TRBD2 (6 bases each). The CDR3 is 16 amino acids. Trimming pared 4 bases from V and 5 bases from J, leaving 18 bases between. Germline V gene sequence: CDR1 MNHNS, CDR2 SASEGT. CDR3: CASSAKWGAPNNEQFF. The CDR3 coding sequence is TGTGCCAGCAGTGCCAAGTGGGGGGCGCCTAACAATGAGCAGTTCTTC.

This sequence joins TRBV21-1 and TRBJ2-2. TRBV21-1 is tagged as a pseudogene. This CDR3 region has 16 residues. This chain's CDR3 is CASRPSRTVNTGELFF. DNA of the CDR3: TGTGCCAGCAGGCCCTCGAGGACGGTGAACACCGGGGAGCTGTTTTTT.

The chain recombines TRBV7-9 with TRBJ2-3; TRBD2 matches at 12 bases. The germline V gene has CDR1 SEHNR and CDR2 FQNEAQ (reference sequence). J gave up 5 bases and V 5 bases, and 8 bases lay outside the gene matches. This CDR3 contains 16 residues. DNA for the CDR3: TGTGCCAGCAGCCAGAGACTAGCGGGAGATCTAGATACGCAGTATTTT. It encodes CASSQRLAGDLDTQYF.

CDR3 region: CAWSVSGVSGNTIYF. CDR3 coding DNA: TGTGCCTGGAGTGTGAGCGGGGTATCTGGAAACACCATATATTTT. V is TRBV30 and J is TRBJ1-3, with no clear D. From germline, CDR1 is GTSNPN and CDR2 SVGIG (reference sequence). The CDR3 is 15 residues long. Trimming removed 0 bases from V and 1 base from J, with 10 bases in between.

This chain connects TRBV9 to TRBJ2-2; 7 nucleotides align to TRBD2. With 9 bases clipped from V and 4 bases from J, the junction kept 12 bases outside the gene matches. The CDR3 length is 15 residues. The germline CDR1 and CDR2 sequences are SGDLS and YYNGEE. This CDR3 is CAIPLAAGFTGELFF. Written as DNA, the CDR3 is TGTGCCATCCCTCTAGCGGCCGGGTTCACCGGGGAGCTGTTTTTT.

In this sample, this clone turned up a few times. V gene TRBV18 combines with J gene TRBJ1-2; possible D gene TRBD1, 6 bases. Germline V gene data show CDR1 as KGHSH and CDR2 as LQKENI. CDR3 length equals 13 residues. V lost 5 bases to trimming and J lost 3 bases, with 10 bases between them. The CDR3 bases are TGTGCCAGCTCAACAGGGAACGACTATGGCTACACCTTC. Translation: CASSTGNDYGYTF.